This T cell receptor (beta chain) was identified during a study of shared clonotypes between healthy human individuals. The overall study: The cohort comprised a couple of women and a few men. Their ages spanned 18 to 49 years.

Germline assignment: CDR1 SGHTA and CDR2 FQGNSA. This CDR3 has 15 amino acids. Trimming at V came to 2 bases and at J to 10 bases, leaving 8 bases not matched to a gene. Notes on this clone: Its target is unknown.

The assay was immunoSEQ multiplex PCR, and TCRdb's table has in-frame clones only and misses some. Counted here are some 2.4 million clones, 93% occurring once; the ten biggest clones make up 0.36%. Study findings and constraints: Deeper or shallower sequencing was expected to change how clonotypes are shared among donors.

The source of this sequence is a man younger than 35 in good health. Some clones in this sample may be carry-over from other donors' samples. The specimen sequenced was naive CD4+ T cells from PBMCs. Subset denoted: CD45RA+ positively selected. V usage is TRBV7-2 and J usage is TRBJ2-1; 10 bases are shared with TRBD2. CDR3 nucleotide sequence: TGTGCCAGCAGCTTATTCTCTAGCGGGAGTGGAGAGCAGTTCTTC. This encodes CASSLFSSGSGEQFF.